Listed here are 20 T cell receptor beta chains from one sample, sequenced in a study of identical twins. MiXCR, applied by TCRdb to the 5' RACE reads, yields one record per CDR3 protein. The table has about 890,000 distinct CDR3 sequences, approximately 13% seen once. These same data were also listed under a study on yellow fever vaccine responses in identical twins.

Sequenced input: PBMCs. These receptors came from a woman aged 18-29 years in good health.

This clonotype was picked up a small number of times. CDR3 DNA sequence: TGCGCCAGCAATGGAGCGGTGGATGAGCAGTTCTTC. It specifies CASNGAVDEQFF. The rearrangement uses TRBV5-1 and TRBJ2-1; D perhaps matches TRBD2 (5 bases). CDR1 and CDR2 from the germline V gene are SGHRS and YFSETQ. The CDR3 is 12 residues long. Trimming removed 6 bases from V and 8 bases from J, with 12 bases in between. The full variable domain, completed using reference TRBV5-1 and TRBJ2-1, is KAGVTQTPRYLIKTRGQQVTLSCSPISGHRSVSWYQQTPGQGLQFLFEYFSETQRNKGNFPGRFSGRQFSNSRSEMNVSTLELGDSALYLCASNGAVDEQFFGPGTRLTVL.

The chain couples TRBV6-2 or TRBV6-3 to TRBJ2-1; D is possibly TRBD2 (6 bases). Germline lookup yields CDR1 MNHEY and CDR2 SVGEGT. Trimming took off 2 bases at V and 13 bases at J, with 12 bases between the two ends. The CDR3 has 12 amino acids. CDR3 protein: CASSYRAGKQFF. CDR3 DNA sequence: TGTGCCAGCAGTTACCGCGCGGGGAAACAGTTCTTC.

This chain links TRBV28 with TRBJ2-7; TRBD2 agrees at 8 bases. V was pared by 3 bases and J by 4 bases, with 14 bases of the junction left unmatched. This CDR3 region has 17 residues. Germline V gene data show CDR1 as MDHEN and CDR2 as SYDVKM. CDR3 bases: TGTGCCAGCAGTTTCCCTAGCGGGTACGGAGAGAGGTACGAGCAGTACTTC. Protein: CASSFPSGYGERYEQYF.

In regard to this clonotype: A much larger clone lies a single base off, so this may be a read error. Given the absence of the conserved phenylalanine or tryptophan at the CDR3 end, a read error is likely. V gene TRBV29-1 combines with J gene TRBJ2-1; 7 nucleotides line up with TRBD1. V was pared by 3 bases and J by 0 bases, with 5 bases of the junction left unmatched. Germline-derived CDR1 and CDR2 are SQVTM and ANQGSEA. The CDR3 contains 15 residues. The CDR3 loop reads CSVDHRGSSYNEQFS. Written as DNA, the CDR3 is TGCAGCGTTGATCACAGGGGAAGCTCCTACAATGAGCAGTTCTCC.

This clonotype has a count of ten or more. The chain carries TRBV6-1 and TRBJ2-6; a weak D match, TRBD2 (5 bases). CDR1 is MNHNS and CDR2 is SASEGT in the germline V gene. Trimming removed 6 bases at V and 0 bases at J, with 6 bases between. The CDR3 contains 14 residues. CDR3 sequence: CASSRDSGANVLTF. In DNA form, the CDR3 reads TGTGCCAGCAGCCGGGACTCTGGGGCCAACGTCCTGACTTTC.

Only a few counts were recorded for this clonotype. This chain links TRBV20-1 with TRBJ2-4, with a tentative D call TRBD2 (7 bases). The CDR3 runs 16 residues. CDR1 and CDR2 from the germline V gene are DFQATT and SNEGSKA (reference sequence). The ends were cut back, 6 bases at V and 2 bases at J, with 20 bases in the middle. CDR3 in DNA: TGCAGTGCCCAAAGAGGGGGGGCGTTGACCAAAAACATTCAGTACTTC. It is translated as CSAQRGGALTKNIQYF.

This clonotype was recorded a few times. The chain is built from TRBV7-8 and TRBJ2-7; D is unresolved. Germline V gives CDR1 SGHVS, CDR2 FQNEAQ. The CDR3 totals 12 residues. Trimming cost V 5 bases and J 3 bases, with 8 bases left between them. The DNA of the CDR3 is TGTGCCAGCAGCCAGAGTGTCTACGAGCAGTACTTC. It yields the protein CASSQSVYEQYF.

This clonotype appeared many times. The chain combines TRBV12-3 or TRBV12-4 with TRBJ1-1; 8 nucleotides align to TRBD1. The CDR3 consists of 16 residues. V was pared by 5 bases and J by 5 bases, with 13 bases of the junction left unmatched. This CDR3 is CASSPRQGSSFTEAFF. CDR3 DNA sequence: TGTGCCAGCAGTCCAAGACAGGGGAGTTCATTTACTGAAGCTTTCTTT.

The rearrangement joins TRBV18 to TRBJ2-7; possibly TRBD1 for D (6 bases). This CDR3 region has 14 residues. Trimming took 5 bases from V and 3 from J, leaving 14 bases between them. From germline, CDR1 is KGHSH and CDR2 LQKENI. The CDR3 region has the DNA TGTGCCAGCTCAATCCGGGACACAGACTACGAGCAGTACTTC. This sequence encodes CASSIRDTDYEQYF.

Only a few counts were recorded for this clonotype. The chain links TRBV2 to TRBJ2-7, with TRBD2 identical over 11 bases. This CDR3 is built from 15 residues. V shed 6 bases, J shed 6 bases, and the junction held 10 bases outside the gene matches. Germline lookup yields CDR1 SNHLY and CDR2 FYNNEI. The CDR3 DNA reads as TGTGCCAGCAGGGTACTAGCGGGAGCACGTAGCGAGCAGTACTTC. This translates into CASRVLAGARSEQYF.

This clonotype was seen repeatedly, ten times or more. The chain uses TRBV12-3 or TRBV12-4 and TRBJ2-1; unclear D gene. V shed 6 bases and J shed 4 bases, with 10 bases lying between them. The CDR3 totals 13 residues. Here the CDR3 DNA reads TGTGCCAGCAGGGCCACAGTATACAATGAGCAGTTCTTC. This codes for CASRATVYNEQFF.

In its sample, this clonotype was seen many times. The chain links TRBV24-1 to TRBJ2-1; possibly TRBD2 for D (5 bases). This CDR3 comprises 15 residues. Looked up from germline, CDR1 is KGHDR and CDR2 is SFDVKD. The germline V and J ends were trimmed by 4 bases and 1 base, with 10 bases remaining between them. DNA of the CDR3: TGTGCCACCAGTGAGAGGGAGAATTCCTACAATGAGCAGTTCTTC. Amino acid sequence: CATSERENSYNEQFF.

The DNA for the CDR3 is TGCAGCACAACTAGCTACAATGAGCAGTTCTTC. It translates to CSTTSYNEQFF. The chain has TRBV20-1 and TRBJ2-1, with D possibly being TRBD2 (5 bases). The germline CDR1 and CDR2 sequences are DFQATT and SNEGSKA (reference sequence). CDR3 length: 11 residues.

The chain combines TRBV12-3 or TRBV12-4 with TRBJ2-2, with D perhaps matching TRBD2 (6 bases). The CDR3 runs to 15 residues. V lost 3 bases, J lost 5 bases, and 13 bases lay in between. CDR3 sequence reads: CASSFFGAGTGELFF. CDR3 DNA sequence: TGTGCCAGCAGTTTTTTCGGGGCGGGAACCGGGGAGCTGTTTTTT.

This clonotype has only a few counts. The CDR3 DNA follows: TGCGCCAGCAGCCAAAAGACAGGGGGCGGCACTGAAGCTTTCTTT. It yields the protein CASSQKTGGGTEAFF. The genes are TRBV4-1 and TRBJ1-1; 10 nucleotides match TRBD1. Per germline, CDR1 MGHRA and CDR2 YSYEKL. This CDR3 comprises 15 residues. With 2 bases clipped from V and 4 bases from J, the junction kept 4 bases outside the gene matches.

This clonotype was seen a handful of times. The chain recombines TRBV10-3 with TRBJ2-7, with no clear D. Per germline, CDR1 ENHRY and CDR2 SYGVKD. The CDR3 runs to 11 residues. V was clipped by 8 bases and J by 3 bases, with 8 bases between them. This CDR3 reads CAIASGYEQYF. The CDR3 region has the DNA TGTGCCATCGCCTCTGGCTACGAGCAGTACTTC.

The count of this clonotype is one. This sequence joins TRBV2 and TRBJ2-4; D ambiguous. V lost 5 bases, J lost 0 bases, and 11 bases lay in between. CDR3 length: 15 amino acids. Germline V gives CDR1 SNHLY, CDR2 FYNNEI. This CDR3 is CASSRRSRAKNIQYF. CDR3 nucleotide sequence: TGTGCCAGCAGTAGGCGGAGCCGAGCCAAAAACATTCAGTACTTC.

V is TRBV2 and J is TRBJ2-7; unclear D gene. The CDR3 consists of 11 residues. V dropped 2 bases and J dropped 3 bases, with 2 bases sitting between them. CDR1 SNHLY and CDR2 FYNNEI come from the germline V gene. The CDR3 loop reads CASSEIYEQYF. The CDR3 bases are TGTGCCAGCAGTGAAATCTACGAGCAGTACTTC.

This clonotype was observed a few times. This chain connects TRBV29-1 to TRBJ2-7; tentatively, D is TRBD2 (7 bases). Germline V gene lookup returns CDR1 SQVTM and CDR2 ANQGSEA. There are 11 residues in the CDR3. V gave up 6 bases and J gave up 4 bases, with 10 bases separating them. Written as DNA, the CDR3 is TGCAGCGTCAAGGGGGGGTACGAGCAGTACTTC. Protein sequence: CSVKGGYEQYF.

The chain couples TRBV7-9 to TRBJ2-3; 7 bases line up with TRBD1. V trimming: 4 bases; J trimming: 3 bases; junction bases outside the gene matches: 7. The CDR3 has 15 residues. Germline V lookup: CDR1 SEHNR, CDR2 FQNEAQ (reference sequence). CDR3: CASSSKGTVTDTQYF. The CDR3 DNA follows: TGTGCCAGCAGCTCAAAGGGGACAGTTACAGATACGCAGTATTTT.